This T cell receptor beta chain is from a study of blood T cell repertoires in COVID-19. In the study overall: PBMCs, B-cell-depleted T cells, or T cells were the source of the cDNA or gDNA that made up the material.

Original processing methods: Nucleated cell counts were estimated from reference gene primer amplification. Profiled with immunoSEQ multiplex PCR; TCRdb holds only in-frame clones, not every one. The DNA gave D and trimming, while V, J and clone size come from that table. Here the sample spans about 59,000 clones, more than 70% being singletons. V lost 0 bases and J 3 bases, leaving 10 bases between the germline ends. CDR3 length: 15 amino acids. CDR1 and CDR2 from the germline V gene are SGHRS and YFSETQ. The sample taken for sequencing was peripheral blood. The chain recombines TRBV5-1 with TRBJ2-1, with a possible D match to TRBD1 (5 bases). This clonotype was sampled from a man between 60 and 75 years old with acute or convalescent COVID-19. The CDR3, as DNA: TGCGCCAGCAGCTTGGGACAGACCGACTACAATGAGCAGTTCTTC. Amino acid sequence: CASSLGQTDYNEQFF.